These 9 T cell receptor beta chains originate from one sample sequenced in a study of T-cell reconstitution after alpha-beta-depleted transplantation in children. Unique molecular identifiers were built into the TCRbeta library. TCRdb ran MiXCR on the PCR reads and lists one entry per CDR3 protein. The sample gives around 370,000 distinct CDR3 sequences, about 16% of which show up once; around 41% is in the top ten. The material sequenced was PBMCs, mostly from graft donor cells, taken 360 days after TCRalphabeta/CD19-depleted stem cell transplant. These receptors came from a male patient between 2 and 9 years old who had a stem cell transplant for acute lymphoblastic leukemia, so the T cells may come from the graft donor.

Many counts were recorded for this clonotype. The gene calls are TRBV28 and TRBJ2-4, with TRBD1 identical over 7 bases. The CDR3 covers 13 residues. The junction had 7 bases not matched to a gene; V was cut back by 10 bases and J by 4 bases. Germline V gene sequence: CDR1 MDHEN, CDR2 SYDVKM. The chain's CDR3 is CATFDRVKNIQYF. The CDR3 DNA is TGTGCCACCTTTGACAGGGTGAAAAACATTCAGTACTTC.

This clonotype was seen more than once but under ten times. This chain uses TRBV5-1 with TRBJ2-1; no clear D gene. Germline loops: CDR1 SGHRS, CDR2 YFSETQ. Between the trimmed V and J ends, which lost 6 bases and 4 bases, there was a span of 14 bases. CDR3 length: 14 residues. The CDR3 DNA reads as TGCGCCAGCACAATAGCCTTGGGGTACAATGAGCAGTTCTTC. Amino acids: CASTIALGYNEQFF.

The genes are TRBV5-1 and TRBJ2-3, with 9 bases matching TRBD2. V trimming: 2 bases; J trimming: 4 bases; junction bases outside the gene matches: 5. The CDR3 covers 15 residues. Germline assignment: CDR1 SGHRS and CDR2 YFSETQ. In DNA, the CDR3 is TGCGCCAGCAGCTTAAGTAGCGGGAGCCCAGATACGCAGTATTTT. Translated, it gives CASSLSSGSPDTQYF.

This clonotype was observed a handful of times. The CDR3 protein is CSARGLGQTFYEQYF. The CDR3 region has the DNA TGCAGTGCTAGGGGGTTGGGACAGACATTCTACGAGCAGTACTTC. The V call is TRBV20-1, the J call TRBJ2-7; the match to TRBD1 covers 7 bases. The V gene's germline CDR1 is DFQATT and CDR2 SNEGSKA (reference sequence). The CDR3 is 15 residues long. V shed 3 bases and J 3 bases; nucleotides not matched to a gene: 11.

There are many counts of this clonotype. J is TRBJ2-2 and V is TRBV5-1; 9 nucleotides align to TRBD2. V was clipped by 0 bases and J by 6 bases; unmatched bases: 6. This CDR3 region has 16 residues. Germline V gene sequence: CDR1 SGHRS, CDR2 YFSETQ. The CDR3 protein is CASSLDVAGVPGELFF. CDR3 bases: TGCGCCAGCAGCTTGGATGTAGCGGGAGTCCCCGGGGAGCTGTTTTTT.

This clonotype was detected only a few times. The chain links TRBV4-2 to TRBJ1-1, with TRBD1 identical over 9 bases. With 0 bases clipped from V and 10 bases from J, the junction kept 6 bases outside the gene matches. The germline V gene encodes CDR1 LGHNA and CDR2 YNFKEQ. The CDR3 contains 14 residues. CDR3 residues: CASSQDWDRDRAFF. CDR3 in DNA: TGTGCCAGCAGCCAAGATTGGGACAGGGACAGAGCTTTCTTT.

The V and J genes are TRBV12-1 and TRBJ2-4. TRBV12-1 is described as a pseudogene. The CDR3 is 14 amino acids. CDR3 bases: TGTGCCAGCAGCTTTGAGAAGGGTTGGAACATTCAGTACTTC. It translates to CASSFEKGWNIQYF.

The chain is built from TRBV4-1 and TRBJ2-7; possibly TRBD2 for D (5 bases). The CDR3 length is 14 residues. V was pared by 0 bases and J by 7 bases, with 13 bases between. Per germline, CDR1 MGHRA and CDR2 YSYEKL. CDR3 DNA sequence: TGCGCCAGCAGCCAAGATTGGGCTAGCTGGGAGCAGTACTTC. This gives the protein CASSQDWASWEQYF.

V gene TRBV12-3 or TRBV12-4 combines with J gene TRBJ2-5; 11 positions agree with TRBD2. The CDR3 is 15 residues long. Unmatched junction bases numbered 6, after V lost 6 bases and J lost 3 bases. In nucleotides, the CDR3 is TGTGCCAGCAGCGGACTAGCGGGTTTGGAAGAGACCCAGTACTTC. As protein: CASSGLAGLEETQYF.